Presented here are 19 T cell receptor beta chains from one specimen sequenced in a study of blood T cell repertoires in COVID-19. TCRdb's copy holds only in-frame clones and misses some; the assay was immunoSEQ multiplex PCR. Here the sample spans under 90,000 clones, roughly 85% being singletons. The sample taken for sequencing was peripheral blood. The receptors stem from a woman in her forties or fifties with COVID-19, enrolled during active disease.

The chain is built from TRBV7-3 and TRBJ1-1, with D hard to call. The CDR3 is made up of 13 amino acids. The V gene's germline CDR1 is SGHTA and CDR2 FQGTGA. Trimming took 0 bases from V and 4 from J, leaving 6 bases between them. The CDR3 nucleotides are TGTGCCAGCAGCTTAACGGGCAGCACTGAAGCTTTCTTT. Translated, it gives CASSLTGSTEAFF.

This clone has a handful of counts. The V call is TRBV28, the J call TRBJ1-5; possibly TRBD1 for D (5 bases). The length of the CDR3 is 14 residues. The germline gives CDR1 MDHEN, CDR2 SYDVKM. Trimming removed 3 bases at V and 5 bases at J, with 11 bases between. CDR3 sequence: CASSLRDRHQPQHF. In nucleotides, the CDR3 is TGTGCCAGCAGTTTGCGGGACCGCCATCAGCCCCAGCATTTT.

This chain connects TRBV27 to TRBJ2-4, with D maybe TRBD2 (6 bases). V lost 6 bases to trimming and J lost 1 base, with 19 bases between them. Germline V gene sequence: CDR1 MNHEY, CDR2 SMNVEV (reference sequence). The CDR3 contains 17 residues. CDR3 in amino acids: CASRTNSGREAKNIQYF. The CDR3 coding sequence is TGTGCCAGCAGAACAAATTCGGGACGGGAGGCCAAAAACATTCAGTACTTC.

This chain links TRBV5-4 with TRBJ2-1; no clear D gene. Per germline, CDR1 SGHNT and CDR2 YYREEE (reference sequence). V was clipped by 0 bases and J by 4 bases, with 11 bases between them. The CDR3 extends over 15 amino acids. The CDR3, as DNA: TGTGCCAGCAGCTTGGGGTCAGGTCTATACAATGAGCAGTTCTTC. Encoded protein: CASSLGSGLYNEQFF.

CDR3 amino acids: CASSLALDRNTQYF. For the CDR3, the DNA is TGTGCCAGTAGCCTGGCGCTAGATAGGAATACGCAGTATTTT. The J gene is TRBJ2-3, the V gene TRBV19; D gene ambiguous. The CDR3 is 14 residues long. Per the germline V gene, CDR1 is LNHDA and CDR2 is SQIVND (reference sequence). Trimming pared 6 bases from V and 7 bases from J, leaving 17 bases between.

The chain recombines TRBV7-3 with TRBJ2-6; TRBD2 matches at 11 bases. CDR1 SGHTA and CDR2 FQGTGA come from the germline V gene. This CDR3 contains 19 residues. The ends lost 5 bases at V and 0 bases at J; junction bases unmatched: 9. DNA for the CDR3: TGTGCCAGCAGCCGTACTAGCGGGGGAACCCTCTCTGGGGCCAACGTCCTGACTTTC. Its protein product is CASSRTSGGTLSGANVLTF.

This chain joins TRBV7-9 and TRBJ2-1; D perhaps matches TRBD2 (6 bases). The germline gives CDR1 SEHNR, CDR2 FQNEAQ (reference sequence). Trimming pared 2 bases from V and 1 base from J, leaving 18 bases between. The CDR3 totals 18 residues. This chain's CDR3 is CASSLTGTGEESYNEQFF. The CDR3 DNA sequence: TGTGCCAGCAGCTTAACAGGAACGGGAGAAGAATCCTACAATGAGCAGTTCTTC. The full variable domain, completed using reference TRBV7-9 and TRBJ2-1, is DTGVSQNPRHKITKRGQNVTFRCDPISEHNRLYWYRQTLGQGPEFLTYFQNEAQLEKSRLLSDRFSAERPKGSFSTLEIQRTEQGDSAMYLCASSLTGTGEESYNEQFFGPGTRLTVL.

The chain couples TRBV7-9 to TRBJ2-7; D is possibly TRBD2 (5 bases). The germline CDR1 and CDR2 sequences are SEHNR and FQNEAQ (reference sequence). The length of the CDR3 is 17 residues. Trimming pared 5 bases from V and 0 bases from J, leaving 20 bases between. The DNA of the CDR3 is TGTGCCAGCAGCCTGGACTTGGCGGTGTCAAGCTCCTACGAGCAGTACTTC. Translated, it gives CASSLDLAVSSSYEQYF.

The chain links TRBV18 to TRBJ2-7; D gene ambiguous. This CDR3 contains 16 residues. Germline-derived CDR1 and CDR2 are KGHSH and LQKENI. V lost 4 bases, J lost 3 bases, and 19 bases lay in between. In DNA form, the CDR3 reads TGTGCCAGCTCACACGCCCGTACCGGTCCCGTCTACGAGCAGTACTTC. It is translated as CASSHARTGPVYEQYF.

The V gene is TRBV5-4, the J gene TRBJ2-4; D gene ambiguous. Per germline, CDR1 SGHNT and CDR2 YYREEE (reference sequence). The CDR3 consists of 17 residues. The ends were cut back, 3 bases at V and 1 base at J, with 17 bases in the middle. DNA of the CDR3: TGTGCCAGCAGCTCCGGAGCCCCCGAGAGGGCCAAAAACATTCAGTACTTC. This encodes CASSSGAPERAKNIQYF.

This sequence joins TRBV2 and TRBJ2-2; 9 bases match TRBD2. V shed 2 bases, J shed 0 bases, and the junction held 7 bases outside the gene matches. From germline, CDR1 is SNHLY and CDR2 FYNNEI. The CDR3 covers 18 residues. CDR3 DNA: TGTGCCAGCAGTGAATGGATAGCGGGAGACGCGAACACCGGGGAGCTGTTTTTT. Translation: CASSEWIAGDANTGELFF.

The chain links TRBV6-6 to TRBJ1-2, with TRBD1 as a possible D gene (5 bases). The CDR3 consists of 14 residues. CDR1 and CDR2 (germline): MNHNY, SVGAGI (reference sequence). The germline V and J ends were trimmed by 4 bases and 1 base, with 10 bases remaining between them. In DNA, the CDR3 is TGTGCCAGCAGTTCGAGGGGACTTAACTATGGCTACACCTTC. Its protein product is CASSSRGLNYGYTF.

V and J are TRBV4-2 and TRBJ2-1; the match to TRBD2 covers 8 bases. V lost 8 bases and J lost 3; bases outside the gene matches: 6. This CDR3 region has 14 residues. CDR1 LGHNA and CDR2 YNFKEQ come from the germline V gene. The CDR3 here is CASAGGSVYNEQFF. CDR3 in DNA: TGTGCCAGCGCGGGGGGCTCAGTCTACAATGAGCAGTTCTTC.

V is TRBV5-4 and J is TRBJ2-1; D is uncertain. Germline CDR1 is SGHNT and CDR2 is YYREEE (reference sequence). V was trimmed by 3 bases and J by 7 bases, leaving 11 bases between them. The CDR3 length is 13 residues. The CDR3 here is CASSSRHENEQFF. CDR3 DNA: TGTGCCAGCAGCTCCCGCCATGAGAATGAGCAGTTCTTC.

The chain is built from TRBV7-8 and TRBJ1-1, with TRBD1 matching 7 bases. There are 14 residues in the CDR3. CDR1 is SGHVS, CDR2 FQNEAQ, per germline. The ends lost 4 bases at V and 1 base at J; junction bases unmatched: 3. In nucleotides, the CDR3 is TGTGCCAGCAGCTCGGGACAGAAGAACACTGAAGCTTTCTTT. Translation gives CASSSGQKNTEAFF. Variable domain in full (rest from reference TRBV7-8 and TRBJ1-1): GAGVSQSPRYKVAKRGQDVALRCDPISGHVSLFWYQQALGQGPEFLTYFQNEAQLDKSGLPSDRFFAERPEGSVSTLKIQRTQQEDSAVYLCASSSGQKNTEAFFGQGTRLTVV.

The rearrangement uses TRBV7-3 and TRBJ2-1, with 9 bases aligning to TRBD2. In germline, CDR1 is SGHTA, CDR2 FQGTGA. With 5 bases clipped from V and 1 base from J, the junction kept 6 bases outside the gene matches. CDR3 size: 16 residues. CDR3 bases: TGTGCCAGCAGCAACCCGCGGGGGGGATCCTACAATGAGCAGTTCTTC. Translation gives CASSNPRGGSYNEQFF.

This clone showed up just a few times. This chain uses TRBV5-6 with TRBJ2-7, with D tentatively TRBD2 (6 bases). CDR1 is SGHDT, CDR2 YYEEEE, per germline. V was trimmed by 2 bases and J by 1 base, leaving 16 bases between them. There are 16 residues in the CDR3. This chain's CDR3 is CASSFPRGGESYEQYF. In DNA, the CDR3 is TGTGCCAGCAGCTTCCCCCGCGGCGGGGAATCCTACGAGCAGTACTTC.

This sequence joins TRBV28 and TRBJ1-5; D possibly corresponds to TRBD1 (6 bases). Trimming stripped 2 bases from V and 6 bases from J, with 20 bases between. CDR3 size: 17 residues. Germline V gene data show CDR1 as MDHEN and CDR2 as SYDVKM. The CDR3 coding sequence is TGTGCCAGCAGTTTAGGGGGGGGCATCACCGGGCGTCAGCCCCAGCATTTT. Translation: CASSLGGGITGRQPQHF.

The chain carries TRBV12-3 or TRBV12-4 and TRBJ1-1, with D unclear. Deletions cut 8 bases from V and 4 bases from J, with 11 bases between. The CDR3 sequence is 12 residues long. DNA of the CDR3: TGTGCCAGCTTGCGCGGTGGCACTGAAGCTTTCTTT. Its protein is CASLRGGTEAFF.